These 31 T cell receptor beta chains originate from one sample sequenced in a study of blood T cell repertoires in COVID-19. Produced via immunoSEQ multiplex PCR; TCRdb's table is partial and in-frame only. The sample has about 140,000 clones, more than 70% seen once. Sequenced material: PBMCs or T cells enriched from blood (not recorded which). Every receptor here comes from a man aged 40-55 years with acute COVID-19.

For the CDR3, the DNA is TGTGCCTGGAAGGGGAAGAGCTCCTATAATTCACCCCTCCACTTT. This gives the protein CAWKGKSSYNSPLHF. The chain uses TRBV30 and TRBJ1-6; possibly TRBD1 for D (5 bases). CDR1 and CDR2 (germline): GTSNPN, SVGIG (reference sequence). The V gene lost 4 bases and the J gene lost 0 bases, with 10 bases spanning the gap. The CDR3 consists of 15 residues.

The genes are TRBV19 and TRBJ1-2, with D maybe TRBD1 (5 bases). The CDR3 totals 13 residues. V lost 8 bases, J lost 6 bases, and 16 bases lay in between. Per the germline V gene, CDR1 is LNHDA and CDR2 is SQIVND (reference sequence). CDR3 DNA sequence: TGTGCCAGTGAAGACAGACCCTTTGATGGCTACACCTTC. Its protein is CASEDRPFDGYTF.

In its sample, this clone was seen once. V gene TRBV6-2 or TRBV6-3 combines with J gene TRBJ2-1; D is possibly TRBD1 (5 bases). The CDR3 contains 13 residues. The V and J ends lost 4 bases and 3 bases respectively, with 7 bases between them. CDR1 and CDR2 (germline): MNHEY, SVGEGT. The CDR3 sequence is CASSSTVYNEQFF. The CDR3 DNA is TGTGCCAGCAGTTCGACAGTCTACAATGAGCAGTTCTTC.

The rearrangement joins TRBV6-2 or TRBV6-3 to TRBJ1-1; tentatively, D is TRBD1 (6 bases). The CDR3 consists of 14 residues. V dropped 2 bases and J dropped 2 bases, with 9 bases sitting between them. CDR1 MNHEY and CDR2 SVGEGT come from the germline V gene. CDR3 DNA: TGTGCCAGCAGTTACCGGACAGCCAACACTGAAGCTTTCTTT. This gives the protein CASSYRTANTEAFF.

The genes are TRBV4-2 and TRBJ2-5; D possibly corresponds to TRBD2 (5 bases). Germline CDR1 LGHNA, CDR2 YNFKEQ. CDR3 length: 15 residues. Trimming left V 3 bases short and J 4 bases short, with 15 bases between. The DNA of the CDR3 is TGTGCCAGCAGCCAGAACCCAGGCCGGGGAGAGACCCAGTACTTC. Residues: CASSQNPGRGETQYF.

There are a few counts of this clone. CDR3 region: CATSRERGTSNSPLHF. The CDR3 DNA reads TGTGCCACCAGCAGAGAAAGGGGGACGTCTAATTCACCCCTCCACTTT. V and J are TRBV15 and TRBJ1-6, with a tentative D call TRBD1 (6 bases). The CDR3 totals 16 residues. Germline CDR1 is LNHNV and CDR2 is YYDKDF (reference sequence). The V end was cut by 0 bases, the J end by 6 bases, with 12 bases between.

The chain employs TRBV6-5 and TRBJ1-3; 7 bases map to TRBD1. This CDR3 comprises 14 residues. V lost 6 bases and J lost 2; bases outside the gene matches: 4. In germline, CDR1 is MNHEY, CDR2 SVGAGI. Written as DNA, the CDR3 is TGTGCCAGCAGGCCGACAGGGACTGGAAACACCATATATTTT. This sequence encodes CASRPTGTGNTIYF.

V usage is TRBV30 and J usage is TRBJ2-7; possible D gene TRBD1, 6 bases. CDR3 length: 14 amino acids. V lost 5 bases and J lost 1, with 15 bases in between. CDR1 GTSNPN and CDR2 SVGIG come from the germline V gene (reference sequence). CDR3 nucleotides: TGTGCCTGGGTGGGCCCGGACAGATCCTACGAGCAGTACTTC. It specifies CAWVGPDRSYEQYF.

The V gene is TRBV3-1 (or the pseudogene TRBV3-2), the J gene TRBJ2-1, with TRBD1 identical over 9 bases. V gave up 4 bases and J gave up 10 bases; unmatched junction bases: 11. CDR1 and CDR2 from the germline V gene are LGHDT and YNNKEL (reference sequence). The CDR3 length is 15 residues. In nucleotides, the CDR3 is TGTGCCAGCAGCCCCCGGACAGGGGTGCTGGGAGAGCAGTTCTTC. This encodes CASSPRTGVLGEQFF.

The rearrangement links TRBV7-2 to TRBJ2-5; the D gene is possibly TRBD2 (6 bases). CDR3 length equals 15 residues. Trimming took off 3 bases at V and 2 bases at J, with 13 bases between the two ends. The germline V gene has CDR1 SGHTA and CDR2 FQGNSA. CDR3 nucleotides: TGTGCCAGCAGCTTGGGCGGGGCCGATCAAGAGACCCAGTACTTC. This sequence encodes CASSLGGADQETQYF.

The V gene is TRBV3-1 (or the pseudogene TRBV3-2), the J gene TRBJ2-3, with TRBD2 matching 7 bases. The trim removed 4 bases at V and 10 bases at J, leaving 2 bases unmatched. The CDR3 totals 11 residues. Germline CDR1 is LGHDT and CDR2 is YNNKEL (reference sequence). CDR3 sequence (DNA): TGTGCCAGCAGCCGGGGGGGGGCGCAGTATTTT. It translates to CASSRGGAQYF.

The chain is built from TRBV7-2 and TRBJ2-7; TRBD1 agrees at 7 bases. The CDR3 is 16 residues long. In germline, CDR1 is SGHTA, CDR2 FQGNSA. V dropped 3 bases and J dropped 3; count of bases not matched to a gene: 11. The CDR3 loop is CASSLDIGTASYEQYF. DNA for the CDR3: TGTGCCAGCAGCTTGGACATCGGGACAGCTAGCTACGAGCAGTACTTC.

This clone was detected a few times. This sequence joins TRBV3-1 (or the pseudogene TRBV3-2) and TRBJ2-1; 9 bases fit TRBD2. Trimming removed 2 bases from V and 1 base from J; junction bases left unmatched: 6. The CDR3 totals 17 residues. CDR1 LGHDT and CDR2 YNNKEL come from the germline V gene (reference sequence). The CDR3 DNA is TGTGCCAGCAGCCAATCTCGGCTAGCGGGATCCTACAATGAGCAGTTCTTC. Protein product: CASSQSRLAGSYNEQFF.

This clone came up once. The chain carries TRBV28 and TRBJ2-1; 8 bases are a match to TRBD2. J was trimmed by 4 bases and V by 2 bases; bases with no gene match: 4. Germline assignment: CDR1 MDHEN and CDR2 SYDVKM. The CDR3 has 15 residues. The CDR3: CASSLQSGRYNEQFF. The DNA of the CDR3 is TGTGCCAGCAGTTTACAAAGCGGGAGATACAATGAGCAGTTCTTC.

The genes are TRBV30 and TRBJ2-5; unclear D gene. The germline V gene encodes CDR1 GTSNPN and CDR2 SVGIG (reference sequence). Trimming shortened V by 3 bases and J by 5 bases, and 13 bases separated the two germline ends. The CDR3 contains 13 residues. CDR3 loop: CAWRRDDWETQYF. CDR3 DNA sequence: TGTGCCTGGAGAAGAGATGATTGGGAGACCCAGTACTTC. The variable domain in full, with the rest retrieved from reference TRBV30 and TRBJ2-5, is SQTIHQWPATLVQPVGSPLSLECTVEGTSNPNLYWYRQAAGRGLQLLFYSVGIGQISSEVPQNLSASRPQDRQFILSSKKLLLSDSGFYLCAWRRDDWETQYFGPGTRLLVL.

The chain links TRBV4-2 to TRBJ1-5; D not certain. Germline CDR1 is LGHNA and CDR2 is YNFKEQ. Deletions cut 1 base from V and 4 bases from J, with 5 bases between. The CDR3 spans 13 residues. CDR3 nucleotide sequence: TGTGCCAGCAGCCAAGTGCGAAATCAGCCCCAGCATTTT. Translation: CASSQVRNQPQHF.

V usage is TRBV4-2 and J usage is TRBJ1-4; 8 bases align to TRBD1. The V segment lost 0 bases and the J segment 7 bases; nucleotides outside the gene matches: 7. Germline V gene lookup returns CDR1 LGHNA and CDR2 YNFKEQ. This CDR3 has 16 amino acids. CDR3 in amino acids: CASSQEAEQGGEKLFF. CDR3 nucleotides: TGTGCCAGCAGCCAAGAAGCGGAACAGGGGGGTGAAAAACTGTTTTTT.

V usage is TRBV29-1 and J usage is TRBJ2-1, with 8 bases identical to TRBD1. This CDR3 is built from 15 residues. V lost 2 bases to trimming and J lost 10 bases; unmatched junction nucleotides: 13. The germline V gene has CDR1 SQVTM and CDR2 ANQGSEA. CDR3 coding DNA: TGCAGCGTTGAAATAGGGGGACAGGCGCCGGAAGAGCAGTTCTTC. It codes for CSVEIGGQAPEEQFF.

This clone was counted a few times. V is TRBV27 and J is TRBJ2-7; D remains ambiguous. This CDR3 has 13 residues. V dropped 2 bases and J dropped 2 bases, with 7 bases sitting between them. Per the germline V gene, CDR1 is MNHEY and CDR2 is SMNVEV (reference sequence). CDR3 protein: CASSLLGTYEQYF. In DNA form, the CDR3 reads TGTGCCAGCAGTTTACTAGGAACCTACGAGCAGTACTTC.

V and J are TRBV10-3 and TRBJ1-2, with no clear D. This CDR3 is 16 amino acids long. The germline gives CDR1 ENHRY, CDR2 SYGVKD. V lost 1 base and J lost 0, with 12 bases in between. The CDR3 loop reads CAISEFRSDSNYGYTF. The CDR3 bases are TGTGCCATCAGTGAGTTCAGATCCGACTCTAACTATGGCTACACCTTC.

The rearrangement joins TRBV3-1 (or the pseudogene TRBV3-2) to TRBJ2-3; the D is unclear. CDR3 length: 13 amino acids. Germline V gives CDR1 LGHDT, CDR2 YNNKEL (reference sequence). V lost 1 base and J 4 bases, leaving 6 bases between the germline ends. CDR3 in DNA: TGTGCCAGCAGCCAAGCTACAGCAGATACGCAGTATTTT. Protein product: CASSQATADTQYF.

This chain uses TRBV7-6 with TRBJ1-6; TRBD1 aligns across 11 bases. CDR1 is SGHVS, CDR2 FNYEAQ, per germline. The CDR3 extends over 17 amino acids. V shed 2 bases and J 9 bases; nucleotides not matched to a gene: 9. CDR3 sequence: CASSLSAGQGASSPLHF. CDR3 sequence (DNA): TGTGCCAGCAGCTTATCAGCAGGACAGGGGGCTTCTTCACCCCTCCACTTT. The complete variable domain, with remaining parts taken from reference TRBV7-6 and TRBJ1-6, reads GAGVSQSPRYKVTKRGQDVALRCDPISGHVSLYWYRQALGQGPEFLTYFNYEAQQDKSGLPNDRFSAERPEGSISTLTIQRTEQRDSAMYRCASSLSAGQGASSPLHFGNGTRLTVT.

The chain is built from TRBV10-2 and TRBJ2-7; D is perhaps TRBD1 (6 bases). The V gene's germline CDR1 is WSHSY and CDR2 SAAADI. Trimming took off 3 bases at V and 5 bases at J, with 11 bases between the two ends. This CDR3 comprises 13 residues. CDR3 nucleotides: TGCGCCAGCAGTGAAATACAGGGAAACGAGCAGTACTTC. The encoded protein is CASSEIQGNEQYF.

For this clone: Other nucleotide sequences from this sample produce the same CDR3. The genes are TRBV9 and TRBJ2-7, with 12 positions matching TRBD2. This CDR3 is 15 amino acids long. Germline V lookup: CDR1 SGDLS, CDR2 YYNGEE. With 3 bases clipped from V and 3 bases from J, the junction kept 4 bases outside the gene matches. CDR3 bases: TGTGCCAGCAGCGCGTCTAGCGGGAGGGGCTACGAGCAGTACTTC. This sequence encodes CASSASSGRGYEQYF.

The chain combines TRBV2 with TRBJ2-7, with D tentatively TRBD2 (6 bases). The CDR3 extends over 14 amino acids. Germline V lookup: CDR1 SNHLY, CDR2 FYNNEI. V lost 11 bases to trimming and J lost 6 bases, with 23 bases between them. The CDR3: CASLREAGGGEQYF. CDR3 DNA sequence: TGTGCCTCTTTGCGGGAAGCAGGTGGAGGCGAGCAGTACTTC.

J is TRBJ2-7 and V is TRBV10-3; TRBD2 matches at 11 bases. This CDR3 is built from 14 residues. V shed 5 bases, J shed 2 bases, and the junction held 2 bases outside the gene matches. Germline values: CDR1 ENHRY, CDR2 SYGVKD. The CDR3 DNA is TGTGCCATCAGTACTAGCGGGGGCACCTACGAGCAGTACTTC. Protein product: CAISTSGGTYEQYF.

CDR3 coding DNA: TGTGCCACCAGCAGAGAAGGGACAGGGGCAGGAAACGAGCAGTACTTC. Amino acids: CATSREGTGAGNEQYF. The chain is built from TRBV15 and TRBJ2-7; TRBD1 agrees at 10 bases. This CDR3 contains 16 residues. CDR1 and CDR2 (germline): LNHNV, YYDKDF (reference sequence). Trimming removed 0 bases from V and 5 bases from J; junction bases left unmatched: 7.

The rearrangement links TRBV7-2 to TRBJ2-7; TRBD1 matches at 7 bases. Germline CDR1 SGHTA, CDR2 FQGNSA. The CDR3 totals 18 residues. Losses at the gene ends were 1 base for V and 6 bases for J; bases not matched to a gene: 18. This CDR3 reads CASSLESEWAGGIFEQYF. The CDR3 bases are TGTGCCAGCAGCTTAGAATCGGAGTGGGCAGGGGGAATCTTCGAGCAGTACTTC.

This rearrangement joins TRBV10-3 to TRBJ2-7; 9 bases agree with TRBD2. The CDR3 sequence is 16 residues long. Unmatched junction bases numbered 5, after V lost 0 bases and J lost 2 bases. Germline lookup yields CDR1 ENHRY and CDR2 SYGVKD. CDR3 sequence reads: CAISESGLAGPYEQYF. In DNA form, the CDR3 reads TGTGCCATCAGTGAGTCTGGCCTAGCGGGGCCCTACGAGCAGTACTTC.

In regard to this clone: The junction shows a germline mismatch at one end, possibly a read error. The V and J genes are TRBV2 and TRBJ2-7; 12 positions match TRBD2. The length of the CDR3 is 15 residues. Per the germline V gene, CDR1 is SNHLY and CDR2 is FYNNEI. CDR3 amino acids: CASNEATSGGREQYF. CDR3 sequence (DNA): TGTGCCAGCAATGAAGCGACTAGCGGGGGCAGGGAGCAGTACTTC.

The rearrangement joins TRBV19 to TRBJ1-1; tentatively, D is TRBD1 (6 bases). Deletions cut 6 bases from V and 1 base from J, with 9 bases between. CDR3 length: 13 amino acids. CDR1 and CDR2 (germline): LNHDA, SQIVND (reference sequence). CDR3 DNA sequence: TGTGCCAGTAGATGGGACACGAACACTGAAGCTTTCTTT. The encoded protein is CASRWDTNTEAFF.